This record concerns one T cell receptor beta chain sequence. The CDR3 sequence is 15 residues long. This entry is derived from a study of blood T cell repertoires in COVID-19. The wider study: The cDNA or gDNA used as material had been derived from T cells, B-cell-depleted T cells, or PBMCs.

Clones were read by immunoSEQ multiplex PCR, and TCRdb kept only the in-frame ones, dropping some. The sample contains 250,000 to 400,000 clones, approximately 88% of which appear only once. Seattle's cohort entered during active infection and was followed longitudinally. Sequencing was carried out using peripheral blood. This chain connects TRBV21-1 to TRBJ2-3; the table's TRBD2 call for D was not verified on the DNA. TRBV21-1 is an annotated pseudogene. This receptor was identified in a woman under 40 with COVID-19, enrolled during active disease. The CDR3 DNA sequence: TGTGCCAGCAGCGCCACTAGACCCTACACAGATACGCAGTATTTT. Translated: CASSATRPYTDTQYF.